This section outlines one TCR beta chain sequence together with its context. This entry is derived from a study of blood T cell repertoires in COVID-19. This table comes from immunoSEQ multiplex PCR, and its TCRdb copy is limited to in-frame clones, with some not included. Among fewer than 500,000 clones listed, around 90% were seen once. In germline, CDR1 is MNHNY, CDR2 SVGAGI (reference sequence). V lost 2 bases to trimming and J lost 5 bases; unmatched junction nucleotides: 1. CDR3 length: 14 residues. Material for sequencing was peripheral blood. The TCR sequence derives from a man between 18 and 35 years old with COVID-19, enrolled during active disease. The genes are TRBV6-6 and TRBJ1-1; 11 bases align to TRBD1. CDR3 in DNA: TGTGCCAGCAGTTACGGACAGGGGGCAACTGAAGCTTTCTTT. It yields the protein CASSYGQGATEAFF.